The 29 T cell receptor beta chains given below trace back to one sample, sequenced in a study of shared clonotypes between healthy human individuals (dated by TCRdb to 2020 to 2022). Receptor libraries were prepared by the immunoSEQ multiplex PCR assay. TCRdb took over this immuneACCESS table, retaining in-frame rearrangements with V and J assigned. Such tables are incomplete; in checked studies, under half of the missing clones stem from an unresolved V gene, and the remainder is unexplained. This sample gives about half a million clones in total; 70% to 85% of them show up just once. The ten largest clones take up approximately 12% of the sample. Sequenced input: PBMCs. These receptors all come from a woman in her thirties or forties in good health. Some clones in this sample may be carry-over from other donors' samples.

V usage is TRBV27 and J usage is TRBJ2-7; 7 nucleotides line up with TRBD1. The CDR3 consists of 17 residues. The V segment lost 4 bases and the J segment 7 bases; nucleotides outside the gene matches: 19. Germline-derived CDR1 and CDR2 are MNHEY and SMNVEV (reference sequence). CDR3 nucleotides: TGTGCCAGCAGTTCCATAGACCCGGGACAGCCCGATTTTGAGCAGTACTTC. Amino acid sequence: CASSSIDPGQPDFEQYF.

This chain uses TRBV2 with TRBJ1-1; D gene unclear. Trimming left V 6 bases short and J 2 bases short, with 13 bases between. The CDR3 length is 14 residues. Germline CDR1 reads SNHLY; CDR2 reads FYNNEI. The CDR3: CASRETEFNTEAFF. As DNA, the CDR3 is TGTGCCAGCAGAGAAACAGAGTTTAACACTGAAGCTTTCTTT.

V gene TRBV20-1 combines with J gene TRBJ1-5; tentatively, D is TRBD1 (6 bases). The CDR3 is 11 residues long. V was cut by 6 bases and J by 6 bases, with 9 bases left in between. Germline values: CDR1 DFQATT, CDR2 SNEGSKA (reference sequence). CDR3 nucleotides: TGCAGTGCCGGAGGGGGTCAGCCCCAGCATTTT. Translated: CSAGGGQPQHF.

The CDR3 bases are TGTGCCAGCAGCCGACTACCGGGACAGGCCTACGAGCAGTACTTC. Protein: CASSRLPGQAYEQYF. The J gene is TRBJ2-7, the V gene TRBV7-6; 8 bases map to TRBD1. Germline V gene lookup returns CDR1 SGHVS and CDR2 FNYEAQ. Trimming took 5 bases from V and 2 from J; bases not matched to a gene: 8. CDR3 length equals 15 residues.

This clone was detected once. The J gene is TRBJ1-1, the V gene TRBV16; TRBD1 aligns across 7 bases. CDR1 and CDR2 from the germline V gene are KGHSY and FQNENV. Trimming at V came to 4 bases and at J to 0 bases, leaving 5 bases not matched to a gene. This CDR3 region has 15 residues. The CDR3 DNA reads TGTGCCAGCAGCCGACACAGGGGTGTGAACACTGAAGCTTTCTTT. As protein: CASSRHRGVNTEAFF.

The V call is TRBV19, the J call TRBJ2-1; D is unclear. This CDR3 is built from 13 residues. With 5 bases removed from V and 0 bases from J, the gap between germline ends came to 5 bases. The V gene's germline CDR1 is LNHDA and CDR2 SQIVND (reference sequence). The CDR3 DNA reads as TGTGCCAGTAGTTTCGGCTCCTACAATGAGCAGTTCTTC. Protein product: CASSFGSYNEQFF.

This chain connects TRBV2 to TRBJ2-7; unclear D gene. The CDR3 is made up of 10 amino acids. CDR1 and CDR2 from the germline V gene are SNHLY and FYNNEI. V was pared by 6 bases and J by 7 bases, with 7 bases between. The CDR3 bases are TGTGCCAGCAGGACTGGTGAGCAGTACTTC. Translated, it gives CASRTGEQYF.

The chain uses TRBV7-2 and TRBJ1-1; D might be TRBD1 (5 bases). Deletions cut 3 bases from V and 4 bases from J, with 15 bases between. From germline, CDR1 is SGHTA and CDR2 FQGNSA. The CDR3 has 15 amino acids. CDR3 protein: CASSFRQYKATEAFF. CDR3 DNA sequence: TGTGCCAGCAGCTTCAGACAGTATAAGGCCACTGAAGCTTTCTTT.

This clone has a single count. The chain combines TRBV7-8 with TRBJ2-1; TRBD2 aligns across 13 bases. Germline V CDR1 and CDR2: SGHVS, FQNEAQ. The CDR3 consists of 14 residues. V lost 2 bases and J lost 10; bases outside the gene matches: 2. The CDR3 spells CASSLLGLAGEQFF. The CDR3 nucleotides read TGTGCCAGCAGCTTATTGGGACTAGCGGGAGAGCAGTTCTTC.

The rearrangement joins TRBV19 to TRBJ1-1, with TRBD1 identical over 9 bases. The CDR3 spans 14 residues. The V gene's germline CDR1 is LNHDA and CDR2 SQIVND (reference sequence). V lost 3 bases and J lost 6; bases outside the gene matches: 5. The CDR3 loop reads CASSILGQGAEAFF. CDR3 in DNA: TGTGCCAGTAGTATCCTGGGACAGGGTGCTGAAGCTTTCTTT.

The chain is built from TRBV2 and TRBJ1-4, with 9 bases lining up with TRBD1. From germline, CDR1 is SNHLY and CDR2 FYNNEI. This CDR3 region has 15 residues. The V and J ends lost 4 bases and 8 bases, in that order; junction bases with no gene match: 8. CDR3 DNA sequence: TGTGCCAGCAGTGGGGACAGGGACTTAAGGGAAAAACTGTTTTTT. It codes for CASSGDRDLREKLFF.

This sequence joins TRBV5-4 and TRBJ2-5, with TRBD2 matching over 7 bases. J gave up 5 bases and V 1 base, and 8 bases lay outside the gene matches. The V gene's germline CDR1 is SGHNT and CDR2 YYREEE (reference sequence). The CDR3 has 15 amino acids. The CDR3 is CASSLTGLVGETQYF. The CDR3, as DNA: TGTGCCAGCAGCTTGACTGGACTAGTCGGGGAGACCCAGTACTTC.

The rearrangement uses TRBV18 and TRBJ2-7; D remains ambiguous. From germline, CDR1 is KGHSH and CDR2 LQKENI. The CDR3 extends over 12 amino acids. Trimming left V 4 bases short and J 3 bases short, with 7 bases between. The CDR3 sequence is CASSRENYEQYF. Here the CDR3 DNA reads TGTGCCAGCTCACGAGAAAACTACGAGCAGTACTTC.

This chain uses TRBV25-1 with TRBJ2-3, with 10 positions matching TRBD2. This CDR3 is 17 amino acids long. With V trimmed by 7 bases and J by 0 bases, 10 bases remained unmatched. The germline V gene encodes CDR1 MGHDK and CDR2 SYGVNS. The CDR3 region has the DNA TGTGCCAGCACTGGGGCTAGCGGGAGCCTTAGCACAGATACGCAGTATTTT. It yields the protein CASTGASGSLSTDTQYF.

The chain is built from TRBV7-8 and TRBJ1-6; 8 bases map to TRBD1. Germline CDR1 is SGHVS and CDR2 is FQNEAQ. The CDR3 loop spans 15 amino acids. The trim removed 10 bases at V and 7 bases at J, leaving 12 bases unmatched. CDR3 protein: CATKGQGPMNSPLHF. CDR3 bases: TGTGCCACTAAAGGACAGGGACCGATGAATTCACCCCTCCACTTT. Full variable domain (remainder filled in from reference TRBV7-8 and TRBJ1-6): GAGVSQSPRYKVAKRGQDVALRCDPISGHVSLFWYQQALGQGPEFLTYFQNEAQLDKSGLPSDRFFAERPEGSVSTLKIQRTQQEDSAVYLCATKGQGPMNSPLHFGNGTRLTVT.

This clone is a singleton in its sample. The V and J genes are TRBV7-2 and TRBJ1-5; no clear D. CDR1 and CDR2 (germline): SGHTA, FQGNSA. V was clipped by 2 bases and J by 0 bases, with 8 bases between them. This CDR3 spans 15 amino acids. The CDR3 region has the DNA TGTGCCAGCAGCTTACGCACCTATAGCAATCAGCCCCAGCATTTT. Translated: CASSLRTYSNQPQHF.

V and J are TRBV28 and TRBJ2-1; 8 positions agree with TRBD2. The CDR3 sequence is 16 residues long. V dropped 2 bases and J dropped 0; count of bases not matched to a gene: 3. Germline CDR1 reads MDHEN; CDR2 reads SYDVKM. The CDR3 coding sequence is TGTGCCAGCAGTTTAGAGCGGGGGAGCTCCTACAATGAGCAGTTCTTC. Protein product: CASSLERGSSYNEQFF.

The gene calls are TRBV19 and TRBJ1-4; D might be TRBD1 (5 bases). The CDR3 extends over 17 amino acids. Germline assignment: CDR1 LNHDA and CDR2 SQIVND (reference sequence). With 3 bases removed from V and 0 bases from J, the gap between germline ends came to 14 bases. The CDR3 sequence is CASSIARERPTNEKLFF. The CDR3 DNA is TGTGCCAGTAGTATCGCCAGGGAGCGACCAACTAATGAAAAACTGTTTTTT.

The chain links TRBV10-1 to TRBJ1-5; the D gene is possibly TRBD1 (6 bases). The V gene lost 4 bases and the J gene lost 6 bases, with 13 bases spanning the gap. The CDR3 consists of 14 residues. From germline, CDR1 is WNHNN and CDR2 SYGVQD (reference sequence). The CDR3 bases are TGCGCCAGCAGTGCTTCAGGGGAGGGTCAGCCCCAGCATTTT. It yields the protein CASSASGEGQPQHF.

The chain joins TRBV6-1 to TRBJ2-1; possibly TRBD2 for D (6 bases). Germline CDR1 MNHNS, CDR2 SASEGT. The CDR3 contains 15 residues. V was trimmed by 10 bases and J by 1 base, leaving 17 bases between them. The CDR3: CATLLRDSSYNEQFF. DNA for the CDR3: TGTGCCACCCTTCTCCGGGACTCATCCTACAATGAGCAGTTCTTC.

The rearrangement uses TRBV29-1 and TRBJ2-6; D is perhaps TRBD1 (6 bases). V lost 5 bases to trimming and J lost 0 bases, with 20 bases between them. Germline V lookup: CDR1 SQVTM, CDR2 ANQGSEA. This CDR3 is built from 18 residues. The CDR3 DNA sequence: TGCAGCGTTCGATTTGGGACACACCGTACCTCTGGGGCCAACGTCCTGACTTTC. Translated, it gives CSVRFGTHRTSGANVLTF.

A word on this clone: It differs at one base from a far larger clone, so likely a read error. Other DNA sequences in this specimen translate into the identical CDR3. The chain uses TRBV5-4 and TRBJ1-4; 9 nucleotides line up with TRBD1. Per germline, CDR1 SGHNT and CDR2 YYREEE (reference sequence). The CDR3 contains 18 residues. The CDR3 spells CASSAGTGHFATNEKLFF. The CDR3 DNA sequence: TGTGCCAGCAGCGCAGGGACAGGGCATTTTGCAACTAACGAAAAACTGTTTTTT.

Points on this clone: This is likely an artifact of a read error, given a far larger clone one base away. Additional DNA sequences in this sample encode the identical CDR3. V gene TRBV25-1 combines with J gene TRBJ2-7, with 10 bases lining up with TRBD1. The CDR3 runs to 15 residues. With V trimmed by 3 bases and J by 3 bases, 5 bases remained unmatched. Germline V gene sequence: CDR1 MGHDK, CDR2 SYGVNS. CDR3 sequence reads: CASSEFGTGDYEQYF. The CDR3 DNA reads TGTGCCAGCAGTGAGTTCGGGACAGGGGACTACGAGCAGTACTTC.

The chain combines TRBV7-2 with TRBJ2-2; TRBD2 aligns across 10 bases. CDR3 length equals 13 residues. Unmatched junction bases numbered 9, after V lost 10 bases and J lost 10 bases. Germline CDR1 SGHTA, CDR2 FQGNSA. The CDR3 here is CATDKREGVELFF. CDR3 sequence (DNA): TGTGCCACCGATAAGCGGGAGGGCGTGGAGCTGTTTTTT. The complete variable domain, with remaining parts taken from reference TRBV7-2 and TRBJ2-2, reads GAGVSQSPSNKVTEKGKDVELRCDPISGHTALYWYRQSLGQGLEFLIYFQGNSAPDKSGLPSDRFSAERTGGSVSTLTIQRTQQEDSAVYLCATDKREGVELFFGEGSRLTVL.

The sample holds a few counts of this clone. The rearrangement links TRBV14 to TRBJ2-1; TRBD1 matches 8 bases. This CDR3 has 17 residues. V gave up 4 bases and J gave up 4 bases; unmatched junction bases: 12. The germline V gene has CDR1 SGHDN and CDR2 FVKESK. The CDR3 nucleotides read TGTGCCAGCAGCCCGCGACAGGGGTCCAATCTTTACAATGAGCAGTTCTTC. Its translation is CASSPRQGSNLYNEQFF. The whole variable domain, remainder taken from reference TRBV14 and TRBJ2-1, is EAGVTQFPSHSVIEKGQTVTLRCDPISGHDNLYWYRRVMGKEIKFLLHFVKESKQDESGMPNNRFLAERTGGTYSTLKVQPAELEDSGVYFCASSPRQGSNLYNEQFFGPGTRLTVL.

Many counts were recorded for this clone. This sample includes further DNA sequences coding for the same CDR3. The CDR3 sequence is CASSQDGLSNTGELFF. The CDR3 DNA follows: TGCGCCAGCAGCCAAGACGGACTCTCGAACACCGGGGAGCTGTTTTTT. The gene calls are TRBV4-3 and TRBJ2-2; D is perhaps TRBD2 (5 bases). Germline CDR1 reads LGHNA; CDR2 reads YSLEER. The ends were cut back, 0 bases at V and 0 bases at J, with 8 bases in the middle. The CDR3 is 16 residues long.

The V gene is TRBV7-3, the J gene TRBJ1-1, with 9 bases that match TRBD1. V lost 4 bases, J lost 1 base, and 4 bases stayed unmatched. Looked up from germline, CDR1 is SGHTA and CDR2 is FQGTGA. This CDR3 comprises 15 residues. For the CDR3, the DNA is TGTGCCAGCAGCTCACAGGGGGCCCCGAACACTGAAGCTTTCTTT. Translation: CASSSQGAPNTEAFF.

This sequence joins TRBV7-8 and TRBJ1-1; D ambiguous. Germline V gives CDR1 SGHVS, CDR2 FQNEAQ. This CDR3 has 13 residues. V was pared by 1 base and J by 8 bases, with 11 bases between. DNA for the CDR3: TGTGCCAGCAGCTTAGGGTTAGGCGACGAAGCTTTCTTT. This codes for CASSLGLGDEAFF.

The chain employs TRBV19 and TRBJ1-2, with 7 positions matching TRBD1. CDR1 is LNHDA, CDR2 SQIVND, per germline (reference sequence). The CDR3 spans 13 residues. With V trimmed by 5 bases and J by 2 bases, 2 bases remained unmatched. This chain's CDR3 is CASSDRENYGYTF. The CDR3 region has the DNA TGTGCCAGTAGTGACAGGGAGAACTATGGCTACACCTTC.